This TCR beta chain was captured by sequencing in a study of low-dose radiotherapy and immunotherapy resistance in tumors (dated by TCRdb to between 2020 and 2023). At the level of the whole study: In Cohort 1, 0.5 Gy per fraction was delivered every 2 weeks, and a total PTV dose of 6.5 Gy was prescribed. Patients in Cohort 2 were given 1 Gy per fraction every two weeks, for a total of 13 Gy across 26 weeks. Nivolumab and ipilimumab were both given intravenously, with nivolumab at a 240 mg flat dose every two weeks and ipilimumab at 1 mg/kg every six weeks. Cyclophosphamide 200 mg/m2 was administered intravenously every two weeks, one day before each radiation and immunotherapy administration. Starting on cycle 1 day 1, patients took 300 mg of aspirin by mouth once a day for four cycles. The trial did not randomize participants into treatment groups. The translational analysis covered eight patients: three from the first dose cohort and the first five from the second dose cohort.

About this clonotype itself: This receptor's antigen is unknown. No quality values exist for individual bases; no much larger clone is one base distant.

First-strand cDNA was synthesized with Superscript III and a set of TRAV- and TRBV-specific primers, covering both TCRalpha and TCRbeta chains. TCRs were amplified with Phusion for approximately 20 PCR cycles using a constant-region primer together with the adapter attached to the V primers. The isolated mRNA was amplified using the MessageAmp II aRNA Amplification Kit, with in vitro transcription performed for around 16 hours at 37 degrees C. The Dynabeads mRNA DIRECT Purification Kit was used to isolate mRNA for TCR sequencing. A second approximately 25-cycle Phusion PCR added indexed Illumina adapters, and products were purified with AMPure XP beads. Concerning the study's data processing: Using custom Perl scripts, TCR sequences encoding the same protein were pooled, out-of-frame sequences were removed, and the abundance of each clonotype was computed. TCR sequences supported by only a single read were excluded from analysis. The metrics used to describe the repertoires included Shannon entropy, Gini index, clonality, richness, and the frequency of TCRs shared between repertoires. The public reads were run again by TCRdb, first through fastp at Q25 and then through MiXCR, and only productive beta chains were kept. Every distinct CDR3 protein forms one entry, paired with its most common genes and DNA. The authors' filters were not applied to this entry. Recorded for this sample are about 13,000 distinct CDR3 sequences; over 55% of them occurred a single time. Roughly 7.1% of the sample is held by the ten biggest clonotypes.

Donors were enrolled in RACIN, a single-arm phase I dose-escalation trial combining nivolumab, ipilimumab, aspirin, low-dose cyclophosphamide and low-dose radiotherapy. Eligible patients had advanced, TIL-negative solid tumors. V is cut by 2 bases and J by 0 bases, and the space between the germline ends is 8 bases. The CDR3 covers 14 residues, taking in both the cysteine and the phenylalanine. CDR3 DNA only is kept here, 42 bases in frame from base 1. CDR1 and CDR2 are drawn from the germline V gene: SGHRS, YFSETQ. The receptor was isolated from a human donor with advanced metastatic prostate, ovarian, gallbladder or colorectal cancer (not recorded which). This table probably holds off-target reads from a library built for another chain. The receptor chain draws on TRBV5-1 and TRBJ2-5, with a tentative D gene TRBD2 over 6 matching bases. In nucleotide form, the sequence is TGCGCCAGCAGCTTCGGGGGACACCAAGAGACCCAGTACTTC. It translates as CASSFGGHQETQYF.